These 3 T cell receptor beta chains originate from one sample sequenced in a study of post-analysis software for immune sequencing data. Points from the study as a whole: Patients carried roughly five TRBV segments more frequently than controls did, and TRBV5-6, TRBV5-1 and TRBV20-1 were among them.

Included in the TCR beta cDNA libraries were unique molecular identifiers. TCRdb called the PCR reads again in MiXCR, with one record for every CDR3 protein. There are some 690,000 distinct CDR3 sequences in the sample; approximately 59% occur only once, and about 11% lies in the top ten. Their antigens are not known. Sequences were obtained from blood. These receptors originate from a girl aged 2-9 years with multiple sclerosis.

This rearrangement joins TRBV3-1 to TRBJ2-7, with 7 nucleotides matching TRBD2. This CDR3 has 16 residues. The germline CDR1 and CDR2 sequences are LGHDT and YNNKEL (reference sequence). Germline trimming cut 4 bases from V and 4 bases from J; bases unmatched to any gene: 13. Here the CDR3 reads CASSRLGSGLFYEQYF. The CDR3 DNA sequence: TGTGCCAGCAGCCGCCTCGGTAGCGGGCTGTTTTACGAGCAGTACTTC.

J is TRBJ1-1 and V is TRBV12-3 or TRBV12-4; 7 nucleotides align to TRBD1. The CDR3 loop spans 14 amino acids. V lost 1 base to trimming and J lost 5 bases; unmatched junction nucleotides: 4. The CDR3 region is CASSLEGAGTEAFF. The CDR3 DNA is TGTGCCAGCAGTTTAGAGGGGGCAGGGACTGAAGCTTTCTTT.

The chain recombines TRBV20-1 with TRBJ2-3, with a tentative D call TRBD2 (6 bases). Germline V gene data show CDR1 as DFQATT and CDR2 as SNEGSKA (reference sequence). Trimming pared 6 bases from V and 2 bases from J, leaving 12 bases between. This CDR3 region has 13 residues. The CDR3 here is CSAGGGATDTQYF. The DNA of the CDR3 is TGCAGTGCAGGCGGAGGGGCCACAGATACGCAGTATTTT.